The subject of this entry is one T cell receptor (beta chain). Source study methods: Nucleated cell counts were estimated from reference gene primer amplification. Here immunoSEQ multiplex PCR was the method, and the copy in TCRdb shows in-frame clones only, minus some. V, J and clone size derive from that table, while D and trimming were established from the DNA sequence. In the table there are around 100,000 clones, roughly 82% of which are singletons. This sample was included in a study of blood T cell repertoires in COVID-19. Study summary: Samples of COVID-19 (acute and convalescent) were obtained from the United States, Italy and Spain.

This CDR3 is built from 14 residues. Germline CDR1 reads SGHRS; CDR2 reads YFSETQ. V lost 4 bases to trimming and J lost 5 bases; unmatched junction nucleotides: 8. The receptor's source is a woman between 40 and 55 years old with acute or convalescent COVID-19. Material for sequencing was peripheral blood. The rearrangement joins TRBV5-1 to TRBJ2-5; 7 nucleotides agree with TRBD1. The CDR3 loop is CASSPGMDRETQYF. DNA for the CDR3: TGCGCCAGCAGCCCGGGGATGGACAGGGAGACCCAGTACTTC.